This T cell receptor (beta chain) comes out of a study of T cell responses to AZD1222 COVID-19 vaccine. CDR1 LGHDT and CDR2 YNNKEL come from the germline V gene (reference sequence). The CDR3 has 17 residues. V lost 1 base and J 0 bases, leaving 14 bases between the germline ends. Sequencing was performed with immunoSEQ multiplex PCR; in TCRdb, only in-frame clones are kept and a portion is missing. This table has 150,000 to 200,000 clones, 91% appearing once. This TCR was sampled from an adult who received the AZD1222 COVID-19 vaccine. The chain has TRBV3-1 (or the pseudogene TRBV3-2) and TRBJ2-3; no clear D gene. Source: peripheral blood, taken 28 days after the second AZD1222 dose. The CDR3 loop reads CASSQVNFAESTDTQYF. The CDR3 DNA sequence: TGTGCCAGCAGCCAAGTTAACTTCGCAGAGAGCACAGATACGCAGTATTTT.